This TCR beta chain was obtained from a study of blood T cell repertoires in COVID-19. Study details: Samples came from the United States, Italy and Spain, spanning acute and convalescent COVID-19. From T cells, B-cell-depleted T cells, or PBMCs came the material, which was cDNA or gDNA.

Regarding this clone: At one end the junction does not follow the germline gene, possibly because of a read error.

The germline CDR1 and CDR2 sequences are MNHEY and SMNVEV (reference sequence). There are 15 residues in the CDR3. As originally analysed: Scientists estimated how many nucleated cells there were by amplifying reference gene primers. The protocol was immunoSEQ multiplex PCR, while the TCRdb copy is restricted to in-frame clones and leaves out a portion. The V and J calls and clone size come from that table; D and trimming were worked out from the DNA. There are over 25,000 clones in the sample; roughly nine tenths occur only once, and about 9.5% lies in the top ten. The J gene is TRBJ2-7, the V gene TRBV27, with 8 bases matching TRBD2. The sample consisted of peripheral blood. The receptor's source is a man aged 60 to 75 with acute or convalescent COVID-19. CDR3 region: CASRLFTSGSYEQYF. The CDR3 DNA reads TGTGCCAGCAGATTATTTACTAGCGGCTCCTACGAGCAGTACTTC.